Sequencing of this T cell receptor beta chain was carried out in a study of T cell changes during pregnancy in multiple sclerosis. This CDR3 comprises 18 residues. From germline, CDR1 is SEHNR and CDR2 FQNEAQ (reference sequence). Germline trimming cut 5 bases from V and 4 bases from J; bases unmatched to any gene: 16. The repertoire was sequenced with immunoSEQ multiplex PCR; TCRdb's copy has only in-frame clones and lacks some. The sample has approximately 100,000 clones; roughly 90% are singletons. The V call is TRBV7-9, the J call TRBJ2-5; TRBD1 matches 10 bases. The receptor's source is a female donor with multiple sclerosis, enrolled in a pregnancy study. The sample in question was peripheral blood, obtained after pregnancy. This CDR3 reads CASSGRQGAGVFRETQYF. The CDR3 nucleotides read TGTGCCAGCAGCGGACGACAGGGGGCGGGAGTGTTCCGAGAGACCCAGTACTTC.